This is a list of T cell receptor beta chains from one sample in a study of blood T cell repertoires in COVID-19. Libraries were prepared by immunoSEQ multiplex PCR; TCRdb keeps only in-frame clonotypes and omits some of them. The sample lists some 250,000 clones, 89% seen once, with around 4% in the top ten. The sequenced sample was PBMCs or T cells enriched from blood (not recorded which). The receptors here all came from a woman in her twenties or thirties with acute COVID-19. The CDR3 runs from the conserved cysteine through the conserved F or W. Each record gives: CDR3 protein, CDR3 DNA, J gene, D gene, clone size, V gene. A D gene is named only where the DNA matches it firmly. Size is stated for part of the rows, as once, few or many counts, or as a class when the clone is expanded.

CDR3aa: CASSSQTGVETQYF
CDR3nt: TGCGCCAGCAGCTCACAGACAGGGGTAGAGACCCAGTACTTC
j_gene: TRBJ2-5
d_gene: TRBD1
abundance: once
v_gene: TRBV5-1

CDR3aa: CASSIWDQGEKLFF
CDR3nt: TGTGCCAGTAGTATTTGGGATCAGGGTGAAAAACTGTTTTTT
j_gene: TRBJ1-4
d_gene: .
abundance: .
v_gene: TRBV19

CDR3aa: CASSISIGTYEQFF
CDR3nt: TGTGCCAGTAGTATCTCAATCGGGACTTATGAGCAGTTCTTC
j_gene: TRBJ2-1
d_gene: .
abundance: .
v_gene: TRBV19

CDR3aa: CASSYSGQLYGYTF
CDR3nt: TGTGCCAGCAGCTATTCAGGACAGCTCTATGGCTACACCTTC
j_gene: TRBJ1-2
d_gene: .
abundance: .
v_gene: TRBV7-9

CDR3aa: CASSLGTAWRTEAFF
CDR3nt: TGTGCCAGCAGCCTTGGGACAGCCTGGCGGACTGAAGCTTTCTTT
j_gene: TRBJ1-1
d_gene: TRBD1
abundance: .
v_gene: TRBV7-2

CDR3aa: CASSEKQGEGQPQHF
CDR3nt: TGTGCCAGCAGTGAAAAACAGGGGGAGGGTCAGCCCCAGCATTTT
j_gene: TRBJ1-5
d_gene: TRBD1
abundance: few
v_gene: TRBV6-1

CDR3aa: CASSPLSGGYNEQFF
CDR3nt: TGTGCCAGCTCACCATTGTCGGGGGGATACAATGAGCAGTTCTTC
j_gene: TRBJ2-1
d_gene: TRBD2
abundance: .
v_gene: TRBV18

CDR3aa: CASSPDGLEETQYF
CDR3nt: TGTGCCAGCAGCCCTGACGGACTAGAAGAGACCCAGTACTTC
j_gene: TRBJ2-5
d_gene: TRBD2
abundance: .
v_gene: TRBV27

CDR3aa: CASSLVGGLAKNIQYF
CDR3nt: TGTGCCAGCAGCTTGGTGGGGGGACTAGCCAAAAACATTCAGTACTTC
j_gene: TRBJ2-4
d_gene: .
abundance: .
v_gene: TRBV5-5

CDR3aa: CASSYRRGANSPLHF
CDR3nt: TGTGCCAGCAGTTACCGACGGGGGGCGAATTCACCCCTCCACTTT
j_gene: TRBJ1-6
d_gene: .
abundance: .
v_gene: TRBV28

CDR3aa: CASSRNSREQYF
CDR3nt: TGTGCCAGCAGCCGTAACAGCCGCGAGCAGTACTTC
j_gene: TRBJ2-7
d_gene: .
abundance: .
v_gene: TRBV5-6

CDR3aa: CASSLMTGGGTGELFF
CDR3nt: TGTGCCAGCTCACTAATGACAGGGGGCGGAACCGGGGAGCTGTTTTTT
j_gene: TRBJ2-2
d_gene: TRBD1
abundance: .
v_gene: TRBV18

CDR3aa: CASKELYTGGNEQFF
CDR3nt: TGTGCCAGCAAGGAATTGTATACAGGGGGGAATGAGCAGTTCTTC
j_gene: TRBJ2-1
d_gene: TRBD1
abundance: few
v_gene: TRBV2

CDR3aa: CASSVAAGTGGKEKLFF
CDR3nt: .
j_gene: TRBJ1-4
d_gene: .
abundance: many
v_gene: TRBV21-1

CDR3aa: CASSGDRENEKLFF
CDR3nt: TGTGCCAGCAGCGGGGACAGGGAAAATGAAAAACTGTTTTTT
j_gene: TRBJ1-4
d_gene: TRBD1
abundance: .
v_gene: TRBV7-2

CDR3aa: CASSSRDRGPTEAFF
CDR3nt: TGCGCCAGCAGCAGCCGGGACAGGGGGCCCACTGAAGCTTTCTTT
j_gene: TRBJ1-1
d_gene: TRBD1
abundance: .
v_gene: TRBV4-3

CDR3aa: CASTPGLISNQPQHF
CDR3nt: TGTGCCAGTACCCCCGGACTGATTAGCAATCAGCCCCAGCATTTT
j_gene: TRBJ1-5
d_gene: .
abundance: .
v_gene: TRBV19

CDR3aa: CASSLEGVRVSSPLHF
CDR3nt: TGTGCCAGCAGCTTAGAAGGCGTCAGGGTTAGTTCACCCCTCCACTTT
j_gene: TRBJ1-6
d_gene: .
abundance: .
v_gene: TRBV7-2

CDR3aa: CASSPPPGQGGYNEQFF
CDR3nt: TGCGCCAGCAGCCCGCCCCCGGGACAGGGGGGCTACAATGAGCAGTTCTTC
j_gene: TRBJ2-1
d_gene: TRBD1
abundance: .
v_gene: TRBV5-1

CDR3aa: CASSGLAGGDSYNEQFF
CDR3nt: TGTGCCAGCAGCGGACTAGCGGGGGGAGACTCCTACAATGAGCAGTTCTTC
j_gene: TRBJ2-1
d_gene: TRBD2
abundance: .
v_gene: TRBV13

CDR3aa: CASSLVGAGNQPQHF
CDR3nt: TGCGCCAGCAGCTTGGTTGGGGCAGGTAATCAGCCCCAGCATTTT
j_gene: TRBJ1-5
d_gene: .
abundance: .
v_gene: TRBV5-1

CDR3aa: CSVAPGDYGYTF
CDR3nt: TGCAGCGTAGCTCCAGGGGACTATGGCTACACCTTC
j_gene: TRBJ1-2
d_gene: .
abundance: .
v_gene: TRBV29-1

CDR3aa: CASSLERGVTDTQYF
CDR3nt: TGTGCCAGCAGCTTGGAGCGGGGGGTCACAGATACGCAGTATTTT
j_gene: TRBJ2-3
d_gene: TRBD2
abundance: .
v_gene: TRBV11-2

CDR3aa: CASSPRGNGEKLFF
CDR3nt: TGTGCCAGCTCACCACGAGGGAATGGCGAAAAACTGTTTTTT
j_gene: TRBJ1-4
d_gene: .
abundance: .
v_gene: TRBV18

CDR3aa: CASSINVVTDWGYTF
CDR3nt: TGTGCCAGTAGTATCAATGTGGTGACGGACTGGGGCTACACCTTC
j_gene: TRBJ1-2
d_gene: .
abundance: .
v_gene: TRBV19

CDR3aa: CASSFGVGDYGYTF
CDR3nt: TGTGCCAGCAGCTTCGGGGTGGGTGACTATGGCTACACCTTC
j_gene: TRBJ1-2
d_gene: .
abundance: .
v_gene: TRBV7-3

CDR3aa: CASSPLGLAGGTDTQYF
CDR3nt: TGTGCCAGCTCACCATTGGGACTAGCGGGGGGCACAGATACGCAGTATTTT
j_gene: TRBJ2-3
d_gene: TRBD2
abundance: .
v_gene: TRBV18

CDR3aa: CASSPTRLAYEQYF
CDR3nt: TGTGCCAGCAGTCCCACTCGACTAGCCTACGAGCAGTACTTC
j_gene: TRBJ2-7
d_gene: .
abundance: .
v_gene: TRBV28

CDR3aa: CATSDFGGGKSNEQFF
CDR3nt: TGTGCCACCAGTGATTTTGGGGGGGGTAAGTCCAATGAGCAGTTCTTC
j_gene: TRBJ2-1
d_gene: TRBD2
abundance: .
v_gene: TRBV24-1

CDR3aa: CASSLGDRTIHTDTQYF
CDR3nt: TGTGCCAGCAGCTTAGGAGACAGGACAATCCACACAGATACGCAGTATTTT
j_gene: TRBJ2-3
d_gene: .
abundance: .
v_gene: TRBV11-2

CDR3aa: CASSEWRESNTEAFF
CDR3nt: TGTGCCAGCAGTGAGTGGCGGGAGTCGAACACTGAAGCTTTCTTT
j_gene: TRBJ1-1
d_gene: .
abundance: .
v_gene: TRBV2

CDR3aa: CASSVRTGGDGYTF
CDR3nt: TGTGCCAGCAGCGTAAGAACAGGGGGCGATGGCTACACCTTC
j_gene: TRBJ1-2
d_gene: TRBD1
abundance: .
v_gene: TRBV9

CDR3aa: CASSVAPGNYGYTF
CDR3nt: TGTGCCAGCAGCGTAGCTCCAGGGAACTATGGCTACACCTTC
j_gene: TRBJ1-2
d_gene: .
abundance: .
v_gene: TRBV9

CDR3aa: CASTPGDRVWNEQFF
CDR3nt: TGTGCCAGCACCCCCGGGGACAGGGTGTGGAATGAGCAGTTCTTC
j_gene: TRBJ2-1
d_gene: TRBD1
abundance: .
v_gene: TRBV27

CDR3aa: CASSPDTYSGNTIYF
CDR3nt: TGTGCCAGCAGCCCGGACACTTACTCTGGAAACACCATATATTTT
j_gene: TRBJ1-3
d_gene: .
abundance: once
v_gene: TRBV5-8

CDR3aa: CASSRGTGQSYEQYF
CDR3nt: TGTGCCAGCTCACGCGGCACCGGACAGAGCTACGAGCAGTACTTC
j_gene: TRBJ2-7
d_gene: .
abundance: .
v_gene: TRBV18

CDR3aa: CASSRGLPSYEQYF
CDR3nt: TGTGCCAGCAGCAGGGGACTACCCTCCTACGAGCAGTACTTC
j_gene: TRBJ2-7
d_gene: TRBD2
abundance: .
v_gene: TRBV7-6

CDR3aa: CASSVSGLAGGQETQYF
CDR3nt: TGTGCCAGCAGCGTTTCCGGACTAGCGGGGGGACAAGAGACCCAGTACTTC
j_gene: TRBJ2-5
d_gene: TRBD2
abundance: once
v_gene: TRBV9